Following are 24 T cell receptor beta chains from one sample sequenced in a study of T cell responses to AZD1222 COVID-19 vaccine. TCRdb's table, derived via immunoSEQ multiplex PCR, lists solely in-frame clones and lacks some. The table records approximately 69,000 clones, around four fifths of them present only once. The material sequenced was peripheral blood, taken 28 days after the second AZD1222 dose. Receptors were obtained from an adult who received the AZD1222 COVID-19 vaccine.

This sequence joins TRBV2 and TRBJ1-6; possible D gene TRBD1, 5 bases. V lost 4 bases, J lost 6 bases, and 7 bases lay in between. Looked up from germline, CDR1 is SNHLY and CDR2 is FYNNEI. The CDR3 spans 13 residues. The CDR3 spells CASSGGRNSPLHF. The CDR3 bases are TGTGCCAGCAGTGGGGGACGTAATTCACCCCTCCACTTT.

The chain couples TRBV6-5 to TRBJ2-7; maybe TRBD2 (5 bases). The CDR3 length is 14 residues. Deletions cut 8 bases from V and 6 bases from J, with 20 bases between. Looked up from germline, CDR1 is MNHEY and CDR2 is SVGAGI. CDR3 amino acids: CASGKLFGEPEQYF. The CDR3, as DNA: TGTGCCAGCGGGAAGTTATTCGGGGAGCCCGAGCAGTACTTC.

This clone has only one observation. The chain has TRBV2 and TRBJ1-2; tentative D call: TRBD1 (5 bases). The CDR3 is 14 amino acids. Germline-derived CDR1 and CDR2 are SNHLY and FYNNEI. The V end was cut by 5 bases, the J end by 6 bases, with 16 bases between. The CDR3 DNA is TGTGCCAGCAGTCCGACGGGACCCCGCCATGGCTACACCTTC. Translation gives CASSPTGPRHGYTF. Variable domain in full (rest from reference TRBV2 and TRBJ1-2): EPEVTQTPSHQVTQMGQEVILRCVPISNHLYFYWYRQILGQKVEFLVSFYNNEISEKSEIFDDQFSVERPDGSNFTLKIRSTKLEDSAMYFCASSPTGPRHGYTFGSGTRLTVV.

The chain combines TRBV24-1 with TRBJ2-3; D possibly uses TRBD1 or TRBD2 (5 bases each). The germline gives CDR1 KGHDR, CDR2 SFDVKD. The CDR3 is 17 amino acids. V shed 6 bases and J shed 1 base, with 19 bases lying between them. DNA for the CDR3: TGTGCCACCAGTCAGGGTGGGGACGAGACTGGCACAGATACGCAGTATTTT. Translation: CATSQGGDETGTDTQYF.

This sequence joins TRBV3-1 (or the pseudogene TRBV3-2) and TRBJ2-3, with TRBD2 identical over 7 bases. This CDR3 spans 16 amino acids. The V segment lost 0 bases and the J segment 4 bases; nucleotides outside the gene matches: 7. Germline V gene sequence: CDR1 LGHDT, CDR2 YNNKEL (reference sequence). CDR3 residues: CASSQEGTGGADTQYF. The CDR3 DNA follows: TGTGCCAGCAGCCAAGAAGGTACGGGGGGAGCAGATACGCAGTATTTT.

The V and J genes are TRBV12-5 and TRBJ2-3; D uncertain. Germline CDR1 LGHNT, CDR2 FRNRAP. The CDR3 runs 14 residues. V shed 3 bases and J shed 2 bases, with 9 bases lying between them. CDR3 coding DNA: TGTGCTAGTGGTTTAGGGCAGTTCACAGATACGCAGTATTTT. As protein: CASGLGQFTDTQYF.

V is TRBV5-1 and J is TRBJ2-6; a possible D gene is TRBD1 (5 bases). CDR3 length: 15 amino acids. Trimming took 4 bases from V and 3 from J, leaving 11 bases between them. Germline V CDR1 and CDR2: SGHRS, YFSETQ. CDR3: CASSHFRVGANVLTF. The CDR3, as DNA: TGCGCCAGCAGCCATTTCAGGGTTGGGGCCAACGTCCTGACTTTC.

The gene calls are TRBV25-1 and TRBJ2-2; D is ambiguous. Trimming removed 10 bases from V and 5 bases from J, with 14 bases in between. This CDR3 spans 13 amino acids. Germline V lookup: CDR1 MGHDK, CDR2 SYGVNS. In nucleotides, the CDR3 is TGTGCCACCCTAGGGTGGCGGACCGGGGAGCTGTTTTTT. Translation: CATLGWRTGELFF.

V is TRBV14 and J is TRBJ1-2; D not certain. V was shortened by 3 bases and J by 8 bases, with 10 bases between the two germline ends. The length of the CDR3 is 12 residues. Germline assignment: CDR1 SGHDN and CDR2 FVKESK. This chain's CDR3 is CASSHPVGGYTF. In nucleotides, the CDR3 is TGTGCCAGCAGCCATCCCGTGGGGGGCTACACCTTC.

This chain joins TRBV29-1 and TRBJ2-5, with 8 bases identical to TRBD1. There are 13 residues in the CDR3. Unmatched junction bases numbered 9, after V lost 7 bases and J lost 5 bases. Germline CDR1 is SQVTM and CDR2 is ANQGSEA. This chain's CDR3 is CSAGGTGWETQYF. DNA of the CDR3: TGCAGCGCCGGAGGGACAGGATGGGAGACCCAGTACTTC.

This chain links TRBV5-1 with TRBJ2-3, with a weak D call TRBD2 (6 bases). The V gene's germline CDR1 is SGHRS and CDR2 YFSETQ. This CDR3 spans 15 amino acids. Trimming shortened V by 0 bases and J by 7 bases, and 15 bases separated the two germline ends. This CDR3 reads CASSLEIGGKNTQYF. As DNA, the CDR3 is TGCGCCAGCAGCTTGGAGATCGGGGGTAAAAATACGCAGTATTTT.

The rearrangement uses TRBV6-5 and TRBJ1-2; perhaps TRBD1 as D (5 bases). This CDR3 spans 15 amino acids. Germline assignment: CDR1 MNHEY and CDR2 SVGAGI. V lost 6 bases, J lost 8 bases, and 22 bases lay in between. CDR3 nucleotides: TGTGCCAGCAGGGGGGAACGGGGCCCCGAGCAGGGCTACACCTTC. It specifies CASRGERGPEQGYTF.

The chain links TRBV11-3 to TRBJ1-1, with TRBD1 as a possible D gene (5 bases). This CDR3 is built from 14 residues. Germline CDR1 SGHNT, CDR2 YENEEA. V lost 3 bases to trimming and J lost 8 bases, with 16 bases between them. The CDR3 here is CASSFVGSGGEAFF. The CDR3 nucleotides are TGTGCCAGCAGCTTCGTCGGATCGGGGGGAGAAGCTTTCTTT.

CDR3 loop: CAWSKGQSTGELFF. In DNA, the CDR3 is TGTGCCTGGAGTAAGGGACAGAGCACCGGGGAGCTGTTTTTT. V is TRBV30 and J is TRBJ2-2; 7 nucleotides line up with TRBD1. This CDR3 is built from 14 residues. Germline assignment: CDR1 GTSNPN and CDR2 SVGIG (reference sequence). Losses at the gene ends were 2 bases for V and 4 bases for J; bases not matched to a gene: 4.

The rearrangement uses TRBV25-1 and TRBJ2-7, with 8 bases identical to TRBD2. The CDR3 runs to 14 residues. CDR1 and CDR2 (germline): MGHDK, SYGVNS. J gave up 2 bases and V 5 bases, and 5 bases lay outside the gene matches. The DNA for the CDR3 is TGTGCCAGCAGTTTAGCGGGGAATGCCTACGAGCAGTACTTC. Protein product: CASSLAGNAYEQYF.

About this clone: Within the sample, other DNA sequences also encode this same CDR3. The chain uses TRBV2 and TRBJ1-5; D remains unclear. The CDR3 is made up of 14 amino acids. The ends were cut back, 3 bases at V and 2 bases at J, with 8 bases in the middle. Germline CDR1 SNHLY, CDR2 FYNNEI. This chain's CDR3 is CASSERVGNQPQHF. Written as DNA, the CDR3 is TGTGCCAGCAGTGAGCGGGTTGGCAATCAGCCCCAGCATTTT.

This chain joins TRBV2 and TRBJ1-1; 10 nucleotides line up with TRBD1. CDR1 SNHLY and CDR2 FYNNEI come from the germline V gene. V shed 7 bases, J shed 5 bases, and the junction held 10 bases outside the gene matches. The CDR3 has 15 residues. Written as DNA, the CDR3 is TGTGCCAGCAATCCGACAGGGGGCTGGGGGACTGAAGCTTTCTTT. Translation: CASNPTGGWGTEAFF.

This rearrangement joins TRBV11-2 to TRBJ1-2, with a weak D call TRBD1 (6 bases). V lost 1 base and J 4 bases, leaving 10 bases between the germline ends. The CDR3 has 14 amino acids. In germline, CDR1 is SGHAT, CDR2 FQNNGV. The CDR3 protein is CASSLVGGSYGYTF. Here the CDR3 DNA reads TGTGCCAGCAGCTTAGTAGGGGGTTCCTATGGCTACACCTTC.

The chain joins TRBV19 to TRBJ1-5; TRBD1 aligns across 8 bases. Per the germline V gene, CDR1 is LNHDA and CDR2 is SQIVND (reference sequence). The CDR3 is 16 amino acids. The V segment lost 2 bases and the J segment 3 bases; nucleotides outside the gene matches: 6. The CDR3, as DNA: TGTGCCAGTAGTATAACCCAGGGGGCCTACAATCAGCCCCAGCATTTT. Translating it yields CASSITQGAYNQPQHF.

The V call is TRBV19, the J call TRBJ1-1; TRBD1 matches 9 bases. From germline, CDR1 is LNHDA and CDR2 SQIVND (reference sequence). Trimming took 4 bases from V and 3 from J; bases not matched to a gene: 9. The CDR3 consists of 16 residues. In DNA form, the CDR3 reads TGTGCCAGTAGTAAAAGTCCCGGGACAGGGTACACTGAAGCTTTCTTT. It encodes CASSKSPGTGYTEAFF.

V and J are TRBV5-5 and TRBJ1-2; 9 positions agree with TRBD1. Germline V CDR1 and CDR2: SGHKS, YYEKEE (reference sequence). This CDR3 is 15 amino acids long. V lost 5 bases to trimming and J lost 4 bases; unmatched junction nucleotides: 9. This CDR3 is CASSLWDRAIYGYTF. CDR3 coding DNA: TGTGCCAGCAGTCTCTGGGACAGGGCCATCTATGGCTACACCTTC. Full variable domain (remainder filled in from reference TRBV5-5 and TRBJ1-2): DAGVTQSPTHLIKTRGQQVTLRCSPISGHKSVSWYQQVLGQGPQFIFQYYEKEERGRGNFPDRFSARQFPNYSSELNVNALLLGDSALYLCASSLWDRAIYGYTFGSGTRLTVV.

This chain connects TRBV2 to TRBJ1-5; the D gene is possibly TRBD1 (6 bases). This CDR3 region has 15 residues. From germline, CDR1 is SNHLY and CDR2 FYNNEI. Trimming left V 10 bases short and J 7 bases short, with 23 bases between. In nucleotides, the CDR3 is TGTGCCACTTCAAAGGACGGACAGCAAGGGCAGCCCCAGCATTTT. Residues: CATSKDGQQGQPQHF.

This chain uses TRBV6-5 with TRBJ1-1; TRBD1 agrees at 7 bases. Losses at the gene ends were 5 bases for V and 1 base for J; bases not matched to a gene: 4. CDR1 is MNHEY, CDR2 SVGAGI, per germline. This CDR3 region has 14 residues. The CDR3 sequence: CASSRGDRNTEAFF. CDR3 bases: TGTGCCAGCAGTAGAGGGGACAGGAACACTGAAGCTTTCTTT.

The rearrangement uses TRBV6-2 or TRBV6-3 and TRBJ1-6; tentatively, D is TRBD1 (6 bases). Germline V CDR1 and CDR2: MNHEY, SVGEGT. With 11 bases removed from V and 8 bases from J, the gap between germline ends came to 16 bases. This CDR3 has 13 residues. For the CDR3, the DNA is TGTGCCGCCAGCCGCAGGGGAGATTCACCCCTCCACTTT. As protein: CAASRRGDSPLHF.